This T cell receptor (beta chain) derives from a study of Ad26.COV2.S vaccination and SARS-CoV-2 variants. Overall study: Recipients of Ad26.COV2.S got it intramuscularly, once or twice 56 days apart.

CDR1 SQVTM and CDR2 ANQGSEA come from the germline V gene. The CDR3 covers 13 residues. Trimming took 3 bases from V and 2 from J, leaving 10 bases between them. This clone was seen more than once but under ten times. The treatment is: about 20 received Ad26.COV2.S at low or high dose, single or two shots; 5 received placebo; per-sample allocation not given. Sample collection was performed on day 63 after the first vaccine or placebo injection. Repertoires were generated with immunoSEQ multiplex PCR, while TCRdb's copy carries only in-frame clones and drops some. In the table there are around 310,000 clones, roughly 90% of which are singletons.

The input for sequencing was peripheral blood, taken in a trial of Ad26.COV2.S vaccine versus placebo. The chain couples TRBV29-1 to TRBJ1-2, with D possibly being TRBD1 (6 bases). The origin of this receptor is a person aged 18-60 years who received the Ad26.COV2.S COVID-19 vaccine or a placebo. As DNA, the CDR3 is TGCAGCGTTGAGAACACAGGGAACTATGGCTACACCTTC. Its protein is CSVENTGNYGYTF.